Shown below are 10 T cell receptor beta chains from a single sample sequenced in a study of cytomegalovirus exposure and HLA in healthy donors. This table comes from immunoSEQ multiplex PCR, and its TCRdb copy is limited to in-frame clones, with some not included. Of around 300,000 clones listed, approximately 85% are singletons. Sequenced: PBMCs. All receptors derive from a man aged 30 to 39 in good health and CMV-seronegative.

This clone has a single count. J is TRBJ2-3 and V is TRBV4-1; no clear D gene. The V end lost 0 bases, the J end lost 7 bases, and 5 bases lay between the germline ends. This CDR3 comprises 12 residues. The V gene's germline CDR1 is MGHRA and CDR2 YSYEKL. The CDR3 nucleotides read TGCGCCAGCAGCCAAGACAAAAATACGCAGTATTTT. It is translated as CASSQDKNTQYF.

The J gene is TRBJ1-2, the V gene TRBV11-2, with 7 bases matching TRBD1. J was trimmed by 6 bases and V by 0 bases; bases with no gene match: 1. The CDR3 length is 13 residues. Germline V gene lookup returns CDR1 SGHAT and CDR2 FQNNGV. In DNA, the CDR3 is TGTGCCAGCAGCTTAGAAGGGGGCGATGGCTACACCTTC. Translated: CASSLEGGDGYTF.

This chain links TRBV30 with TRBJ2-3, with a weak D call TRBD1 (5 bases). Per the germline V gene, CDR1 is GTSNPN and CDR2 is SVGIG (reference sequence). V lost 0 bases and J 6 bases, leaving 19 bases between the germline ends. The CDR3 spans 16 residues. Here the CDR3 DNA reads TGTGCCTGGAGTGTACTTGGCAGGGAAGGCATGGATACGCAGTATTTT. The encoded protein is CAWSVLGREGMDTQYF.

CDR3 protein: CASSFRSGELFF. In DNA, the CDR3 is TGTGCCAGCAGTTTTCGTTCCGGGGAGCTGTTTTTT. This chain connects TRBV27 to TRBJ2-2; unclear D gene. The V end lost 3 bases, the J end lost 6 bases, and 5 bases lay between the germline ends. The CDR3 spans 12 residues. Per germline, CDR1 MNHEY and CDR2 SMNVEV (reference sequence).

Worth noting for this clone: Distinct nucleotide sequences in the sample also encode this CDR3. This chain connects TRBV29-1 to TRBJ2-7; 9 bases map to TRBD1. This CDR3 is 12 amino acids long. The V gene's germline CDR1 is SQVTM and CDR2 ANQGSEA. J was trimmed by 4 bases and V by 4 bases; bases with no gene match: 2. CDR3 in amino acids: CSVGTGAYEQYF. Here the CDR3 DNA reads TGCAGCGTTGGGACAGGGGCATACGAGCAGTACTTC.

This clone has only one observation. The rearrangement joins TRBV11-2 to TRBJ1-4; unclear D gene. The germline V gene has CDR1 SGHAT and CDR2 FQNNGV. The CDR3 consists of 15 residues. Trimming cost V 2 bases and J 8 bases, with 15 bases left between them. CDR3 amino acids: CASSLNEAFYEKLFF. CDR3 DNA: TGTGCCAGCAGCTTAAATGAGGCGTTTTACGAAAAACTGTTTTTT.

The gene calls are TRBV5-1 and TRBJ2-1, with TRBD2 matching 11 bases. V lost 0 bases and J lost 13; bases outside the gene matches: 6. The CDR3 consists of 14 residues. The V gene's germline CDR1 is SGHRS and CDR2 YFSETQ. The CDR3 DNA reads TGCGCCAGCAGCTTGGAGCTAGGGACTAGCGGACAGTTCTTC. It codes for CASSLELGTSGQFF. The whole variable domain, remainder taken from reference TRBV5-1 and TRBJ2-1, is KAGVTQTPRYLIKTRGQQVTLSCSPISGHRSVSWYQQTPGQGLQFLFEYFSETQRNKGNFPGRFSGRQFSNSRSEMNVSTLELGDSALYLCASSLELGTSGQFFGPGTRLTVL.

This clone was counted a single time. The chain uses TRBV27 and TRBJ2-1, with TRBD2 identical over 8 bases. The junction had 5 bases not matched to a gene; V was cut back by 2 bases and J by 8 bases. The germline gives CDR1 MNHEY, CDR2 SMNVEV (reference sequence). There are 14 residues in the CDR3. This chain's CDR3 is CASSLGVAGYEQFF. CDR3 coding DNA: TGTGCCAGCAGTTTAGGAGTAGCGGGGTATGAGCAGTTCTTC.

In regard to this clone: It is likely a read error, because the conserved phenylalanine at the end of the CDR3 is missing. The DNA is left out, because the CDR3 cannot be placed on it with certainty; the CDR3 is given as TCRdb lists it. The V gene is TRBV29-1, the J gene TRBJ1-2. With termini counted, the CDR3 has 8 amino acids. In germline, CDR1 is SQVTM, CDR2 ANQGSEA. The CDR3 spells CSVLGGGS.

The chain employs TRBV2 and TRBJ2-5, with 11 bases lining up with TRBD1. CDR3 length equals 16 residues. The trim removed 10 bases at V and 2 bases at J, leaving 12 bases unmatched. Germline-derived CDR1 and CDR2 are SNHLY and FYNNEI. Here the CDR3 DNA reads TGTGCCACCCAGCGGAACCGGGACAGGGGGCAAGAGACCCAGTACTTC. Amino acid sequence: CATQRNRDRGQETQYF.